Detailed here is one T cell receptor beta chain. The data were obtained in a study of blood T cells in healthy people across ages. The CDR3 is 13 residues long. The second PCR ran about 6 to 12 cycles with a sample-barcoded 5' primer and J-beta primers. TCRdb re-called the 5' RACE reads with MiXCR, one entry per CDR3 protein. The sample has more than 1.4 million distinct CDR3 sequences, around 42% seen once. Sample: blood. This receptor was obtained from a woman aged 18-29 years in good health. The chain employs TRBV21-1 and TRBJ1-1. TRBV21-1 is termed a pseudogene. The CDR3 loop reads CASSKAPNTEAFF. CDR3 sequence (DNA): TGTGCCAGCAGCAAAGCCCCGAACACTGAAGCTTTCTTT.